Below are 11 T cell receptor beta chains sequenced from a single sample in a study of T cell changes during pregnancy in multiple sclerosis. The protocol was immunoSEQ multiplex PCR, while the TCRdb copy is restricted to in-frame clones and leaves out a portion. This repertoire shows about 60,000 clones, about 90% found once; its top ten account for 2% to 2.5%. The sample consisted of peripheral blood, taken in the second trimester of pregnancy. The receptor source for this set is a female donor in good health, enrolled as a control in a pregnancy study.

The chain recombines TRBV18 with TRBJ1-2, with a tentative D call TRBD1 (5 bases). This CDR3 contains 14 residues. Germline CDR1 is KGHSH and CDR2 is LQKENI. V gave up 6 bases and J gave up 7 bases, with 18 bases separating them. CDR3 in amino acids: CASSTTGVIFGYTF. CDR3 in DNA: TGTGCCAGCTCGACCACGGGGGTTATCTTTGGCTACACCTTC.

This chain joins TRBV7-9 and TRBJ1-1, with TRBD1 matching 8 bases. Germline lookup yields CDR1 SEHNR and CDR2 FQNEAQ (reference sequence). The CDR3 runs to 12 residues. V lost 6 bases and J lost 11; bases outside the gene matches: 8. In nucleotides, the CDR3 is TGTGCCAGCAGTTGGACAGGGAGGATCGCTTTCTTT. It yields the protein CASSWTGRIAFF.

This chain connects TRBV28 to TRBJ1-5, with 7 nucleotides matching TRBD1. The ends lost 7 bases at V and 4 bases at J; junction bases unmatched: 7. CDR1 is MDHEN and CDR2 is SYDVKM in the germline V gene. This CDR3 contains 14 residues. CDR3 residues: CASINPGQNQPQHF. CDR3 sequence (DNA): TGTGCCAGCATCAATCCGGGACAGAATCAGCCCCAGCATTTT. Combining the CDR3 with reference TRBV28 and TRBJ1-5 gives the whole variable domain DVKVTQSSRYLVKRTGEKVFLECVQDMDHENMFWYRQDPGLGLRLIYFSYDVKMKEKGDIPEGYSVSREKKERFSLILESASTNQTSMYLCASINPGQNQPQHFGDGTRLSIL.

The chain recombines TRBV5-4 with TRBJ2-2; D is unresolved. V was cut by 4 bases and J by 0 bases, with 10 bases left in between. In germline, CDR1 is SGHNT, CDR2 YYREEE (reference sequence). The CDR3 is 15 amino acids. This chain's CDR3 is CASSEVQPNTGELFF. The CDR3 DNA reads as TGTGCCAGCAGCGAAGTACAACCGAACACCGGGGAGCTGTTTTTT.

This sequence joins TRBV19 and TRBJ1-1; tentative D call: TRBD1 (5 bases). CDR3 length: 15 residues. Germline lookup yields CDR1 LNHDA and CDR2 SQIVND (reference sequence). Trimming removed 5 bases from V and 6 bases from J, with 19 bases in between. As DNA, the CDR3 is TGTGCCAGTAGTGGAATTAGGGGTATTTGGGCTGAAGCTTTCTTT. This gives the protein CASSGIRGIWAEAFF.

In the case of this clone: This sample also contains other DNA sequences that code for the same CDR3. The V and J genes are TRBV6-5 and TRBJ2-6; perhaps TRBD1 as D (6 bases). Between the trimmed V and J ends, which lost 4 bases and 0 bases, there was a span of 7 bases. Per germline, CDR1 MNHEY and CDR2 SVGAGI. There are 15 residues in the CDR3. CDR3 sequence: CASSLDSSGANVLTF. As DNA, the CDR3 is TGTGCCAGCAGTTTGGACAGCTCTGGGGCCAACGTCCTGACTTTC.

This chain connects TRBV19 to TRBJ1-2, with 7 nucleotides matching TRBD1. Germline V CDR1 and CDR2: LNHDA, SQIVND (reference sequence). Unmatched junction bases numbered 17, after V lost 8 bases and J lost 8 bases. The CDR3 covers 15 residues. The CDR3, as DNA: TGTGCCAGTTCCAACAGGGGCCCCTCCCTCCGGGGCTACACCTTC. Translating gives CASSNRGPSLRGYTF.

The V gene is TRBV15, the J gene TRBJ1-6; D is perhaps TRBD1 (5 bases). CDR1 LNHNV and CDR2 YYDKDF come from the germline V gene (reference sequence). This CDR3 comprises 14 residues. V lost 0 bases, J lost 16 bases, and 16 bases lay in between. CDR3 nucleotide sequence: TGTGCCACCAGCAGAGATTCGGAGGGACCCAGGCTCCACTTT. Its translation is CATSRDSEGPRLHF.

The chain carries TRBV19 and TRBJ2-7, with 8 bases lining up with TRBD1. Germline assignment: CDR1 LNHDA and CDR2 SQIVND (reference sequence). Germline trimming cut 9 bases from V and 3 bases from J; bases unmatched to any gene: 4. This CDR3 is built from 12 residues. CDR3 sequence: CASLGQGYEQYF. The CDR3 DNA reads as TGTGCCAGCTTAGGACAGGGCTACGAGCAGTACTTC.

Written as DNA, the CDR3 is TGTGCCAGCTCTTTCTTCGGGACTAGTGGGGGCCATGAGCAGTTCTTC. As protein: CASSFFGTSGGHEQFF. The gene calls are TRBV27 and TRBJ2-1, with TRBD2 matching 8 bases. The CDR3 consists of 16 residues. V lost 8 bases to trimming and J lost 8 bases; unmatched junction nucleotides: 17. Germline V lookup: CDR1 MNHEY, CDR2 SMNVEV (reference sequence).

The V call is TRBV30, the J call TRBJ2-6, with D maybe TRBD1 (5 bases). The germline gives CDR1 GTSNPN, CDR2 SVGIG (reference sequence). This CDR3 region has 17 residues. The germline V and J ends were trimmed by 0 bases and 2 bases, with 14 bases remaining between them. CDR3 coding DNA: TGTGCCTGGAGTGTAGTTTGGACAAATCCTGGGGCCAACGTCCTGACTTTC. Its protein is CAWSVVWTNPGANVLTF.